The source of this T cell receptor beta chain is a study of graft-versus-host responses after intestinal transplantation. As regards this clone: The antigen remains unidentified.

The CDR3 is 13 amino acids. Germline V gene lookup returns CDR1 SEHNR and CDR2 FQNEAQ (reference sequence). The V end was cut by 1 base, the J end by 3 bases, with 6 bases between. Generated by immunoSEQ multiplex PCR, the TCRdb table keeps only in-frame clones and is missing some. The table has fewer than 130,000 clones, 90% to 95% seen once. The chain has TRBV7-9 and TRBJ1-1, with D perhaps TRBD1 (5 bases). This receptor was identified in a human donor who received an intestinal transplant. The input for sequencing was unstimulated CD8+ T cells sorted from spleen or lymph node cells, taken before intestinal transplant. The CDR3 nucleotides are TGTGCCAGCAGCTTAGGACAGTACACTGAAGCTTTCTTT. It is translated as CASSLGQYTEAFF.